This T cell receptor (beta chain) stems from a study of Ad26.COV2.S vaccination and SARS-CoV-2 variants. Sequencing was performed with immunoSEQ multiplex PCR; in TCRdb, only in-frame clones are kept and a portion is missing. The table records about 350,000 clones, 92% of them present only once. The germline V gene encodes CDR1 SEHNR and CDR2 FQNEAQ (reference sequence). Between the trimmed V and J ends, which lost 5 bases and 0 bases, there was a span of 17 bases. The CDR3 sequence is 17 residues long. Turning to this clone: The antigen is unknown.

Findings and limits, study-wide: Compared with placebo recipients, vaccine recipients had higher spike-specific TCR breadth. In TCR breadth and depth analyses, total T cell responses may have been underestimated.

This chain uses TRBV7-9 with TRBJ1-3, with D tentatively TRBD1 (5 bases). This receptor was identified in a human donor who had recovered from COVID-19. The starting material was peripheral blood, obtained after recovery from COVID-19. The CDR3 region is CASSPRGPVSSGNTIYF. DNA for the CDR3: TGTGCCAGCAGCCCCCGGGGACCGGTAAGCTCTGGAAACACCATATATTTT.